The 21 T cell receptor beta chains below all came from one sample that was sequenced in a study of naive and memory T cell subsets. Study observations and caveats: Possibly reflecting memory cells re-expressing CD45RA, a few larger clonotypes occurred in naive repertoires, especially CD8.

Their antigens are not known. An equimolar mix of two oligonucleotides served as the beta constant-region primer for TRBC1 and TRBC2. Four rounds of PCR amplified the ligated cDNA using nested alpha and beta constant-region primers plus SP2. In TCRdb, the UMI-ligation and nested PCR reads were re-called with MiXCR into one record per CDR3 protein. The sample holds about 90,000 distinct CDR3 sequences, 11% seen once. Sequencing was done on a sample of naive CD4+ T cells from blood. Receptors were obtained from a human donor in good health.

The V gene is TRBV7-9, the J gene TRBJ1-1, with 8 positions matching TRBD1. Looked up from germline, CDR1 is SEHNR and CDR2 is FQNEAQ (reference sequence). The CDR3 is made up of 16 amino acids. Trimming at V came to 5 bases and at J to 4 bases, leaving 12 bases not matched to a gene. In DNA, the CDR3 is TGTGCCAGCAGCCCCGGACAGGGATCAAGGCTCACTGAAGCTTTCTTT. It translates to CASSPGQGSRLTEAFF.

This clonotype was seen more than once but under ten times. The genes are TRBV2 and TRBJ1-2; D is possibly TRBD1 (5 bases). CDR1 and CDR2 (germline): SNHLY, FYNNEI. Trimming removed 7 bases at V and 3 bases at J, with 21 bases between. CDR3 length: 16 amino acids. The CDR3 bases are TGTGCCAGCAAGATAGACGGGGGACCGAGGGACTATGGCTACACCTTC. Amino acid sequence: CASKIDGGPRDYGYTF.

This clonotype was detected a few times. The V call is TRBV14, the J call TRBJ1-6; no clear D gene. Trimming removed 0 bases from V and 0 bases from J, with 15 bases in between. This CDR3 has 19 residues. Germline CDR1 is SGHDN and CDR2 is FVKESK. In DNA form, the CDR3 reads TGTGCCAGCAGCCAAGATAGGTTGAGTCGGAGCTCCTATAATTCACCCCTCCACTTT. Its translation is CASSQDRLSRSSYNSPLHF.

V is TRBV7-2 and J is TRBJ2-1; TRBD2 agrees at 10 bases. Germline assignment: CDR1 SGHTA and CDR2 FQGNSA. This CDR3 is built from 16 residues. After removal of 5 bases from V and 6 bases from J, the junction contained 10 bases not matched to a gene. The chain's CDR3 is CASSPGLAARFNEQFF. The DNA for the CDR3 is TGTGCCAGCAGCCCTGGACTAGCGGCGAGATTCAATGAGCAGTTCTTC. The whole variable domain, filled in from reference TRBV7-2 and TRBJ2-1, reads GAGVSQSPSNKVTEKGKDVELRCDPISGHTALYWYRQSLGQGLEFLIYFQGNSAPDKSGLPSDRFSAERTGGSVSTLTIQRTQQEDSAVYLCASSPGLAARFNEQFFGPGTRLTVL.

This clonotype was counted many times. The chain recombines TRBV7-2 with TRBJ1-3; D ambiguous. The CDR3 is 15 amino acids. From germline, CDR1 is SGHTA and CDR2 FQGNSA. The V end was cut by 5 bases, the J end by 0 bases, with 11 bases between. CDR3 in amino acids: CASSPGLISGNTIYF. For the CDR3, the DNA is TGTGCCAGCAGCCCCGGACTGATCTCTGGAAACACCATATATTTT.

With regard to this clonotype: Just one base apart from a much larger clone, this may be a read error. The V and J genes are TRBV19 and TRBJ2-1; 7 bases fit TRBD2. Germline V gene sequence: CDR1 LNHDA, CDR2 SQIVND (reference sequence). The CDR3 loop spans 18 amino acids. Germline trimming cut 4 bases from V and 6 bases from J; bases unmatched to any gene: 18. The CDR3, as DNA: TGTGCCAGTAGTACCGGGCGGGGTAGGAGCGGGATAATCAATGAGCAGTTCTTC. This codes for CASSTGRGRSGIINEQFF.

This chain connects TRBV5-1 to TRBJ2-3; D may correspond to TRBD1 or TRBD2 (5 bases each). Per the germline V gene, CDR1 is SGHRS and CDR2 is YFSETQ. V dropped 0 bases and J dropped 0 bases, with 8 bases sitting between them. The CDR3 has 15 residues. The CDR3 spells CASSLVGRSTDTQYF. CDR3 coding DNA: TGCGCCAGCAGCTTGGTGGGACGAAGCACAGATACGCAGTATTTT. The full variable domain, with the rest looked up from reference TRBV5-1 and TRBJ2-3, is KAGVTQTPRYLIKTRGQQVTLSCSPISGHRSVSWYQQTPGQGLQFLFEYFSETQRNKGNFPGRFSGRQFSNSRSEMNVSTLELGDSALYLCASSLVGRSTDTQYFGPGTRLTVL.

This clonotype came up many times. The genes are TRBV6-6 and TRBJ1-1; a possible D gene is TRBD1 (5 bases). V shed 2 bases and J shed 4 bases, with 11 bases lying between them. In germline, CDR1 is MNHNY, CDR2 SVGAGI (reference sequence). This CDR3 is built from 14 residues. CDR3: CASSYGRGSTEAFF. CDR3 bases: TGTGCCAGCAGTTACGGTCGGGGGAGCACTGAAGCTTTCTTT.

The rearrangement links TRBV10-3 to TRBJ1-5; TRBD1 matches at 7 bases. V lost 5 bases to trimming and J lost 0 bases; unmatched junction nucleotides: 7. Germline CDR1 ENHRY, CDR2 SYGVKD. The CDR3 is 16 residues long. The DNA of the CDR3 is TGTGCCATCAGTACCGGGACAGACAATAGCAATCAGCCCCAGCATTTT. Protein product: CAISTGTDNSNQPQHF.

The V call is TRBV7-2, the J call TRBJ2-3; 8 bases line up with TRBD2. J was trimmed by 2 bases and V by 5 bases; bases with no gene match: 9. From germline, CDR1 is SGHTA and CDR2 FQGNSA. The CDR3 is 16 amino acids. Written as DNA, the CDR3 is TGTGCCAGCAGCCGACCCCCAGCGGGGGACACAGATACGCAGTATTTT. It codes for CASSRPPAGDTDTQYF. The whole variable domain, remainder taken from reference TRBV7-2 and TRBJ2-3, is GAGVSQSPSNKVTEKGKDVELRCDPISGHTALYWYRQSLGQGLEFLIYFQGNSAPDKSGLPSDRFSAERTGGSVSTLTIQRTQQEDSAVYLCASSRPPAGDTDTQYFGPGTRLTVL.

This chain connects TRBV20-1 to TRBJ2-7, with a possible D match to TRBD2 (6 bases). Germline CDR1 is DFQATT and CDR2 is SNEGSKA (reference sequence). The length of the CDR3 is 13 residues. Trimming took 5 bases from V and 2 from J, leaving 13 bases between them. This CDR3 is CSARDLKTYEQYF. The CDR3 coding sequence is TGCAGTGCTCGGGACTTAAAAACCTACGAGCAGTACTTC.

This clonotype has at least ten counts. The chain is built from TRBV11-2 and TRBJ2-5; 8 bases fit TRBD2. The V gene's germline CDR1 is SGHAT and CDR2 FQNNGV. This CDR3 has 15 amino acids. After removal of 1 base from V and 4 bases from J, the junction contained 5 bases not matched to a gene. The CDR3, as DNA: TGTGCCAGCAGCTTAGTAACGGGAGGGCCAGAGACCCAGTACTTC. Its protein is CASSLVTGGPETQYF.

This clonotype was recorded a few times. The chain links TRBV30 to TRBJ1-1, with 10 bases identical to TRBD1. CDR3 length: 16 residues. Germline V gives CDR1 GTSNPN, CDR2 SVGIG (reference sequence). Trimming at V came to 4 bases and at J to 0 bases, leaving 8 bases not matched to a gene. CDR3 amino acids: CAWTRDRGPLNTEAFF. The CDR3 coding sequence is TGTGCCTGGACCAGAGACAGGGGGCCTCTGAACACTGAAGCTTTCTTT.

The sample holds many counts of this clonotype. The CDR3 bases are TGTGCCAGCAGTTACCCCGGAACGCAAAGCTATGGCTACACCTTC. Translating it yields CASSYPGTQSYGYTF. V and J are TRBV6-2 or TRBV6-3 and TRBJ1-2; D gene uncertain. V was cut by 2 bases and J by 4 bases, with 14 bases left in between. The CDR3 consists of 15 residues. Germline V gives CDR1 MNHEY, CDR2 SVGEGT.

This chain connects TRBV29-1 to TRBJ2-1; 7 bases map to TRBD2. V gave up 6 bases and J gave up 9 bases; unmatched junction bases: 5. This CDR3 spans 11 amino acids. Germline assignment: CDR1 SQVTM and CDR2 ANQGSEA. The CDR3 reads CSVPGGPEQFF. The CDR3 DNA reads as TGCAGCGTCCCGGGAGGCCCTGAGCAGTTCTTC.

This clonotype has a count of ten or more. The rearrangement joins TRBV2 to TRBJ2-1; D possibly corresponds to TRBD2 (6 bases). The CDR3 has 15 amino acids. Germline loops: CDR1 SNHLY, CDR2 FYNNEI. V lost 7 bases to trimming and J lost 4 bases, with 17 bases between them. CDR3 in amino acids: CASTAEPRGYNEQFF. The CDR3 bases are TGTGCCAGCACCGCAGAGCCTCGGGGGTACAATGAGCAGTTCTTC.

This chain joins TRBV12-3 or TRBV12-4 and TRBJ2-7; 7 bases are shared with TRBD2. The ends lost 6 bases at V and 6 bases at J; junction bases unmatched: 14. CDR3 length equals 15 residues. CDR3 loop: CASSPLGEGTTEQYF. The CDR3 DNA is TGTGCCAGCAGCCCGTTGGGGGAGGGCACCACCGAGCAGTACTTC.

This clonotype has a handful of counts. One junction end does not reproduce the germline sequence, and a read error may be involved. This chain uses TRBV20-1 with TRBJ2-4; a possible D gene is TRBD1 (6 bases). The CDR3 is 13 residues long. Germline lookup yields CDR1 DFQATT and CDR2 SNEGSKA (reference sequence). CDR3 sequence: CRAIQGGQNIQYF. The CDR3 nucleotides are TGCAGAGCTATACAGGGTGGCCAAAACATTCAGTACTTC.

With regard to this clonotype: The junction does not match germline at one end; this may be a read error. The chain links TRBV20-1 to TRBJ2-1, with 8 nucleotides matching TRBD2. Germline V CDR1 and CDR2: DFQATT, SNEGSKA (reference sequence). The CDR3 is 14 amino acids. As DNA, the CDR3 is TGCGGTGCTAGAGACGGGGGGGTCTACAATGAGCAGTTCTTC. Residues: CGARDGGVYNEQFF.

V and J are TRBV20-1 and TRBJ2-3; D is unresolved. V shed 3 bases and J shed 4 bases, with 8 bases lying between them. Per germline, CDR1 DFQATT and CDR2 SNEGSKA (reference sequence). The CDR3 runs 12 residues. For the CDR3, the DNA is TGCAGTGCTAGTCCCGGGCCAGATACGCAGTATTTT. Protein product: CSASPGPDTQYF.

This clonotype has ten or more counts. V usage is TRBV20-1 and J usage is TRBJ1-5, with D perhaps matching TRBD1 (6 bases). Germline V gene lookup returns CDR1 DFQATT and CDR2 SNEGSKA (reference sequence). The CDR3 has 17 residues. V dropped 5 bases and J dropped 3 bases, with 23 bases sitting between them. This CDR3 reads CSAGHGTQFHINQPQHF. Here the CDR3 DNA reads TGCAGTGCTGGCCACGGGACACAATTCCATATCAATCAGCCCCAGCATTTT.